Listed here are 17 T cell receptor beta chains from one sample, sequenced in a study of blood T cell repertoires in COVID-19. Only in-frame clones appear in the TCRdb table, and some are missing; sequencing was by immunoSEQ multiplex PCR. The sample lists about 210,000 clones, over 80% occurring once. Sequencing was done on a sample of PBMCs or T cells enriched from blood (not recorded which). The receptors stem from a man aged 25 to 45 who had recovered from COVID-19.

The V call is TRBV27, the J call TRBJ1-5; D gene uncertain. CDR3 length: 14 residues. The germline V and J ends were trimmed by 1 base and 4 bases, with 8 bases remaining between them. Looked up from germline, CDR1 is MNHEY and CDR2 is SMNVEV (reference sequence). CDR3 protein: CASSLYVNNQPQHF. The CDR3 bases are TGTGCCAGCAGTTTATATGTTAATAATCAGCCCCAGCATTTT.

This chain uses TRBV4-1 with TRBJ1-1; D ambiguous. Germline V gene sequence: CDR1 MGHRA, CDR2 YSYEKL. V gave up 3 bases and J gave up 2 bases, with 19 bases separating them. CDR3 length equals 17 residues. The chain's CDR3 is CASSHSFVGVVNTEAFF. CDR3 in DNA: TGCGCCAGCAGCCATTCTTTTGTCGGGGTGGTTAACACTGAAGCTTTCTTT.

The chain joins TRBV4-1 to TRBJ2-7, with D possibly TRBD1 on 5 matching bases. The CDR3 contains 16 residues. V shed 0 bases and J shed 0 bases, with 12 bases lying between them. Germline-derived CDR1 and CDR2 are MGHRA and YSYEKL. CDR3 in amino acids: CASSQDGRQPSYEQYF. The CDR3 region has the DNA TGCGCCAGCAGCCAAGACGGACGACAGCCCTCCTACGAGCAGTACTTC.

V and J are TRBV19 and TRBJ2-1; 10 bases fit TRBD1. CDR3 length: 21 amino acids. Unmatched junction bases numbered 20, after V lost 2 bases and J lost 4 bases. The germline CDR1 and CDR2 sequences are LNHDA and SQIVND (reference sequence). This chain's CDR3 is CASSIPRHPRDRGSLYNEQFF. The CDR3 nucleotides read TGTGCCAGTAGTATACCCCGACACCCCCGGGACAGGGGTTCCCTATACAATGAGCAGTTCTTC.

This clone was found a few times. Other DNA sequences within the sample encode an identical CDR3. This chain connects TRBV24-1 to TRBJ2-7, with 9 bases aligning to TRBD1. V shed 2 bases, J shed 2 bases, and the junction held 3 bases outside the gene matches. The germline V gene encodes CDR1 KGHDR and CDR2 SFDVKD. CDR3 size: 15 residues. The CDR3 sequence is CATSDSGTGTYEQYF. The CDR3 nucleotides are TGTGCCACCAGTGATTCCGGGACAGGGACCTACGAGCAGTACTTC.

J is TRBJ2-7 and V is TRBV5-4; possible D gene TRBD2, 6 bases. The CDR3 covers 15 residues. The V end was cut by 4 bases, the J end by 2 bases, with 16 bases between. CDR1 is SGHNT, CDR2 YYREEE, per germline (reference sequence). The CDR3 DNA reads TGTGCCAGCAGCCGAGAACTAGCCCAGGCCTACGAGCAGTACTTC. It yields the protein CASSRELAQAYEQYF.

This clone was recorded a few times. The CDR3 sequence: CASSSSYEQYF. The CDR3 DNA is TGTGCCAGCAGCAGCTCCTACGAGCAGTACTTC. The chain carries TRBV28 and TRBJ2-7; D is unresolved. Germline CDR1 is MDHEN and CDR2 is SYDVKM. V lost 6 bases to trimming and J lost 0 bases, with 3 bases between them. CDR3 size: 11 residues.

This clone was seen a handful of times. The chain employs TRBV7-2 and TRBJ1-5; 10 positions match TRBD1. V gave up 2 bases and J gave up 1 base; unmatched junction bases: 8. Germline V CDR1 and CDR2: SGHTA, FQGNSA. The CDR3 runs 18 residues. CDR3 in amino acids: CASSLYFMDRGSNQPQHF. The DNA for the CDR3 is TGTGCCAGCAGCTTATACTTCATGGACAGGGGGAGCAATCAGCCCCAGCATTTT. The variable domain in full, with the rest retrieved from reference TRBV7-2 and TRBJ1-5, is GAGVSQSPSNKVTEKGKDVELRCDPISGHTALYWYRQSLGQGLEFLIYFQGNSAPDKSGLPSDRFSAERTGGSVSTLTIQRTQQEDSAVYLCASSLYFMDRGSNQPQHFGDGTRLSIL.

The gene calls are TRBV7-9 and TRBJ2-3, with D possibly being TRBD1 (6 bases). Germline V gene data show CDR1 as SEHNR and CDR2 as FQNEAQ (reference sequence). The CDR3 has 15 residues. V was cut by 6 bases and J by 4 bases, with 17 bases left in between. The CDR3 protein is CASSYTGPTADTQYF. CDR3 sequence (DNA): TGTGCCAGCAGTTATACAGGGCCGACTGCAGATACGCAGTATTTT.

V and J are TRBV6-5 and TRBJ1-1, with a weak D call TRBD1 (5 bases). The CDR3 runs 15 residues. V lost 5 bases to trimming and J lost 3 bases, with 16 bases between them. Per germline, CDR1 MNHEY and CDR2 SVGAGI. The CDR3 region is CASSPWGGRDTEAFF. The CDR3 coding sequence is TGTGCCAGCAGTCCATGGGGGGGGAGGGACACTGAAGCTTTCTTT.

V gene TRBV4-1 combines with J gene TRBJ2-7, with 11 nucleotides matching TRBD1. This CDR3 has 20 amino acids. Per germline, CDR1 MGHRA and CDR2 YSYEKL. V was clipped by 2 bases and J by 5 bases; unmatched bases: 20. In DNA, the CDR3 is TGCGCCAGCAGCCAAACCCTCATTCAACCGGGACAGGGGGGGGTGAACGAGCAGTACTTC. Translating it yields CASSQTLIQPGQGGVNEQYF.

The chain carries TRBV5-1 and TRBJ1-2, with 11 bases matching TRBD1. The CDR3 spans 13 residues. Germline V gene lookup returns CDR1 SGHRS and CDR2 YFSETQ. V was clipped by 3 bases and J by 6 bases; unmatched bases: 1. The CDR3 here is CASSWTGGDGYTF. The CDR3 coding sequence is TGCGCCAGCAGCTGGACAGGGGGCGATGGCTACACCTTC.

CDR3 DNA: TGTGCCAGCAGCTTCCAGGACAAATACAATGAGCAGTTCTTC. Protein: CASSFQDKYNEQFF. The chain combines TRBV7-9 with TRBJ2-1; tentative D call: TRBD1 (5 bases). Per the germline V gene, CDR1 is SEHNR and CDR2 is FQNEAQ (reference sequence). Trimming stripped 3 bases from V and 4 bases from J, with 10 bases between. This CDR3 contains 14 residues.

The chain combines TRBV11-2 with TRBJ2-3; 8 positions agree with TRBD1. This CDR3 is built from 19 residues. Germline lookup yields CDR1 SGHAT and CDR2 FQNNGV. The ends lost 5 bases at V and 8 bases at J; junction bases unmatched: 24. The CDR3 reads CASSLAWGETGVGFTTQYF. For the CDR3, the DNA is TGTGCCAGCAGCCTAGCCTGGGGAGAGACAGGGGTTGGATTTACTACGCAGTATTTT.

This clone was counted between two and nine times. The rearrangement links TRBV6-1 to TRBJ1-1; 9 bases match TRBD1. Germline V gene lookup returns CDR1 MNHNS and CDR2 SASEGT. After removal of 2 bases from V and 4 bases from J, the junction contained 5 bases not matched to a gene. The CDR3 consists of 15 residues. CDR3 nucleotides: TGTGCCAGCAGTGAATCTGGACAGGGGACCACTGAAGCTTTCTTT. Translated, it gives CASSESGQGTTEAFF.

The J gene is TRBJ1-1, the V gene TRBV10-1, with TRBD1 matching 9 bases. V shed 7 bases and J 1 base; nucleotides not matched to a gene: 10. Germline CDR1 is WNHNN and CDR2 is SYGVQD (reference sequence). The CDR3 consists of 16 residues. The chain's CDR3 is CASKRTGDNTNTEAFF. As DNA, the CDR3 is TGCGCCAGCAAACGGACAGGGGATAATACGAACACTGAAGCTTTCTTT.

V gene TRBV4-1 combines with J gene TRBJ2-4; D is possibly TRBD2 (6 bases). Germline V CDR1 and CDR2: MGHRA, YSYEKL. Trimming removed 6 bases from V and 0 bases from J, with 6 bases in between. This CDR3 spans 13 amino acids. The CDR3 nucleotides read TGCGCCAGCAGGGGACTAGCCAAAAACATTCAGTACTTC. Amino acid sequence: CASRGLAKNIQYF.